This TCR beta chain was captured in a study of PD-1 blockade in mismatch repair-deficient tumors. Study overall: Patients had about eleven mismatch repair-deficient cancer types and were previously treated and progressing. Whole-study findings and limits: After pembrolizumab, tumor-resident clones rose rapidly, then generally contracted before radiologic responses.

As regards this clone: Its specificity is unknown.

Mismatch repair deficiency was confirmed in all patients, by PCR or immunohistochemistry. Looked up from germline, CDR1 is SGHDT and CDR2 is YYEEEE. Trimming took off 4 bases at V and 1 base at J, with 11 bases between the two ends. CDR3 size: 14 residues. Some clones are missing from TCRdb's copy, which holds only in-frame ones; the method was immunoSEQ multiplex PCR. The table has around 100,000 clones, roughly four fifths seen once; the top ten hold roughly 6.3%. The J gene is TRBJ1-1, the V gene TRBV5-6; D unclear. This clonotype was obtained from an adult with mismatch repair-deficient cancer. Sequenced here: peripheral blood, sampled 30 to 36 weeks after starting pembrolizumab. CDR3 sequence reads: CASSPGLGNTEAFF. CDR3 bases: TGTGCCAGCAGCCCCGGCCTGGGGAACACTGAAGCTTTCTTT.